The 23 T cell receptor beta chains given below trace back to one sample, sequenced in a study of OX40 agonist ivuxolimab in advanced cancers. Generated by immunoSEQ multiplex PCR, the TCRdb table keeps only in-frame clones and is missing some. The sample comprises about 40,000 clones, 85% to 90% of which are singletons, and roughly 2.3% rests with the top ten. Sequenced material: CD4+ or CD8+ T cells sorted from blood, taken in a trial of the OX40 agonist ivuxolimab. All receptors come from an adult with an advanced solid tumor such as melanoma, head and neck, liver or kidney cancer.

The CDR3 sequence: CASSIKTGTEAFF. CDR3 DNA sequence: TGTGCCAGTAGTATTAAGACGGGCACTGAAGCTTTCTTT. The V and J genes are TRBV19 and TRBJ1-1, with no clear D. CDR1 and CDR2 (germline): LNHDA, SQIVND (reference sequence). This CDR3 contains 13 residues. V was clipped by 3 bases and J by 4 bases, with 9 bases between them. Using reference TRBV19 and TRBJ1-1 for the parts outside the CDR3, the full variable domain is DGGITQSPKYLFRKEGQNVTLSCEQNLNHDAMYWYRQDPGQGLRLIYYSQIVNDFQKGDIAEGYSVSREKKESFPLTVTSAQKNPTAFYLCASSIKTGTEAFFGQGTRLTVV.

This clone was picked up one time. This chain joins TRBV18 and TRBJ1-5; a possible D gene is TRBD1 (6 bases). The germline V gene encodes CDR1 KGHSH and CDR2 LQKENI. CDR3 length: 15 amino acids. V was clipped by 2 bases and J by 5 bases, with 13 bases between them. CDR3 sequence (DNA): TGTGCCAGCTCACCAAGACAGGACAGCGATCAGCCCCAGCATTTT. This encodes CASSPRQDSDQPQHF.

This clone appeared a single time. The J gene is TRBJ1-4, the V gene TRBV2; D not certain. CDR3 length: 14 amino acids. Trimming stripped 5 bases from V and 8 bases from J, with 15 bases between. The germline CDR1 and CDR2 sequences are SNHLY and FYNNEI. The CDR3 spells CASSSKGSREKLFF. DNA of the CDR3: TGTGCCAGCAGTTCAAAAGGGTCCCGGGAAAAACTGTTTTTT. The full variable domain, with the rest looked up from reference TRBV2 and TRBJ1-4, is EPEVTQTPSHQVTQMGQEVILRCVPISNHLYFYWYRQILGQKVEFLVSFYNNEISEKSEIFDDQFSVERPDGSNFTLKIRSTKLEDSAMYFCASSSKGSREKLFFGSGTQLSVL.

The chain recombines TRBV2 with TRBJ2-1, with 8 nucleotides matching TRBD2. V lost 7 bases to trimming and J lost 7 bases; unmatched junction nucleotides: 9. This CDR3 region has 14 residues. CDR1 is SNHLY, CDR2 FYNNEI, per germline. CDR3 sequence: CASTPGVAGNEQFF. The CDR3 DNA reads TGTGCCAGCACCCCAGGGGTAGCGGGGAATGAGCAGTTCTTC. The complete variable domain, with remaining parts taken from reference TRBV2 and TRBJ2-1, reads EPEVTQTPSHQVTQMGQEVILRCVPISNHLYFYWYRQILGQKVEFLVSFYNNEISEKSEIFDDQFSVERPDGSNFTLKIRSTKLEDSAMYFCASTPGVAGNEQFFGPGTRLTVL.

The rearrangement links TRBV9 to TRBJ2-2; TRBD2 agrees at 12 bases. With 4 bases clipped from V and 5 bases from J, the junction kept 12 bases outside the gene matches. The CDR3 covers 18 residues. Looked up from germline, CDR1 is SGDLS and CDR2 is YYNGEE. CDR3 DNA: TGTGCCAGCAGCCCGACGGACGCTAGCGGGGGGGCGACCGGGGAGCTGTTTTTT. This sequence encodes CASSPTDASGGATGELFF.

In its sample, this clone was seen a few times. The chain employs TRBV9 and TRBJ2-1; the D gene is possibly TRBD2 (6 bases). Trimming pared 3 bases from V and 5 bases from J, leaving 21 bases between. This CDR3 contains 17 residues. Germline V gene sequence: CDR1 SGDLS, CDR2 YYNGEE. The CDR3 protein is CASSAGTQNLFNNEQFF. In nucleotides, the CDR3 is TGTGCCAGCAGCGCCGGGACTCAGAACCTGTTTAACAATGAGCAGTTCTTC.

This chain uses TRBV6-1 with TRBJ1-1; no clear D gene. The CDR3 length is 13 residues. Germline values: CDR1 MNHNS, CDR2 SASEGT. V was trimmed by 1 base and J by 6 bases, leaving 9 bases between them. CDR3 residues: CASSEGGTAEAFF. CDR3 nucleotide sequence: TGTGCCAGCAGTGAAGGTGGTACCGCTGAAGCTTTCTTT.

Concerning this clone itself: The junction does not match germline at one end; this may be a read error. V and J are TRBV4-2 and TRBJ1-5; weak D call: TRBD1 (5 bases). Germline V lookup: CDR1 LGHNA, CDR2 YNFKEQ. There are 13 residues in the CDR3. This CDR3 reads CASSQEGRWGVVF. CDR3 coding DNA: TGTGCCAGCAGCCAAGAGGGCCGGTGGGGGGTAGTTTTT.

The chain recombines TRBV10-3 with TRBJ1-3; no definite D call. This CDR3 contains 16 residues. Germline assignment: CDR1 ENHRY and CDR2 SYGVKD. V dropped 4 bases and J dropped 4 bases, with 17 bases sitting between them. CDR3 protein: CAISGTGLYSGNTIYF. The CDR3 nucleotides read TGTGCCATCAGTGGGACCGGACTGTATTCCGGAAACACCATATATTTT.

The rearrangement uses TRBV7-2 and TRBJ2-7; the D gene is possibly TRBD1 (6 bases). Per germline, CDR1 SGHTA and CDR2 FQGNSA. CDR3 length: 14 amino acids. The V end was cut by 5 bases, the J end by 4 bases, with 15 bases between. CDR3 nucleotide sequence: TGTGCCAGCAGCGCAACAGGGTTGGGATACGAGCAGTACTTC. It is translated as CASSATGLGYEQYF. Drawing the rest from reference TRBV7-2 and TRBJ2-7, the complete variable domain is GAGVSQSPSNKVTEKGKDVELRCDPISGHTALYWYRQSLGQGLEFLIYFQGNSAPDKSGLPSDRFSAERTGGSVSTLTIQRTQQEDSAVYLCASSATGLGYEQYFGPGTRLTVT.

The chain carries TRBV5-5 and TRBJ2-6; D is unresolved. CDR1 is SGHKS and CDR2 is YYEKEE in the germline V gene (reference sequence). V lost 6 bases to trimming and J lost 2 bases, with 12 bases between them. There are 15 residues in the CDR3. The CDR3: CASTRTETGANVLTF. CDR3 coding DNA: TGTGCCAGCACCCGGACCGAAACTGGGGCCAACGTCCTGACTTTC.

This clone was picked up a small number of times. V gene TRBV7-9 combines with J gene TRBJ1-1, with a possible D match to TRBD1 (6 bases). The CDR3 contains 12 residues. V lost 5 bases to trimming and J lost 8 bases, with 12 bases between them. Germline V gives CDR1 SEHNR, CDR2 FQNEAQ (reference sequence). DNA of the CDR3: TGTGCCAGCAGCCGGGAGGACAGAGAAGCTTTCTTT. Translating gives CASSREDREAFF.

The chain couples TRBV7-9 to TRBJ1-2; D not resolved. V lost 1 base, J lost 4 bases, and 13 bases lay in between. CDR3 length: 15 residues. Germline V gene data show CDR1 as SEHNR and CDR2 as FQNEAQ (reference sequence). The CDR3 nucleotides read TGTGCCAGCAGCTTAGGTCTAGGAGGCGCCTATGGCTACACCTTC. Its translation: CASSLGLGGAYGYTF.

V gene TRBV19 combines with J gene TRBJ1-5, with D hard to call. This CDR3 region has 16 residues. Trimming removed 5 bases from V and 6 bases from J, with 20 bases in between. CDR1 LNHDA and CDR2 SQIVND come from the germline V gene (reference sequence). This CDR3 reads CASSPRVLGGSQPQHF. The CDR3 nucleotides read TGTGCCAGTAGTCCGCGGGTCCTTGGAGGGAGTCAGCCCCAGCATTTT.

DNA for the CDR3: TGCGCCAGCAGCCCGCTCGGGGGGGGCTACGAGCAGTACTTC. This encodes CASSPLGGGYEQYF. J is TRBJ2-5 and V is TRBV5-1, with 8 bases matching TRBD2. TRBJ2-7 explains the end of the DNA better; the J call may be wrong. The CDR3 is 14 amino acids. CDR1 and CDR2 from the germline V gene are SGHRS and YFSETQ.

The chain joins TRBV4-3 to TRBJ2-5, with TRBD1 identical over 7 bases. Germline V gene lookup returns CDR1 LGHNA and CDR2 YSLEER. Germline trimming cut 1 base from V and 4 bases from J; bases unmatched to any gene: 6. The CDR3 has 15 amino acids. The CDR3 loop is CASSQGPTGAETQYF. CDR3 coding DNA: TGCGCCAGCAGCCAAGGACCAACAGGGGCAGAGACCCAGTACTTC.

The V gene is TRBV7-9, the J gene TRBJ2-7; D possibly corresponds to TRBD2 (6 bases). This CDR3 comprises 13 residues. Trimming stripped 5 bases from V and 11 bases from J, with 19 bases between. Germline V gene data show CDR1 as SEHNR and CDR2 as FQNEAQ (reference sequence). CDR3 in DNA: TGTGCCAGCAGCCGCGACGGGGGAAGCGCGGAGTACTTC. This gives the protein CASSRDGGSAEYF.

The rearrangement joins TRBV7-6 to TRBJ1-2; perhaps TRBD1 as D (5 bases). Germline CDR1 reads SGHVS; CDR2 reads FNYEAQ. V was trimmed by 1 base and J by 7 bases, leaving 16 bases between them. The CDR3 has 15 residues. The CDR3 sequence: CASSLEQRGNGGYTF. The CDR3 region has the DNA TGTGCCAGCAGCTTAGAGCAGAGGGGAAATGGTGGCTACACCTTC.

This clone has just a few counts. DNA of the CDR3: TGTGCCAGCAGCCTACTCTCGACAGGGCGAAACAATGAGCAGTTCTTC. This encodes CASSLLSTGRNNEQFF. The chain carries TRBV6-6 and TRBJ2-1; 7 positions agree with TRBD1. The J segment lost 5 bases and the V segment lost 6 bases, leaving 13 bases of the junction unmatched. The CDR3 extends over 16 amino acids. Germline-derived CDR1 and CDR2 are MNHNY and SVGAGI (reference sequence).

Details on this clone: At one of its ends the junction is not consistent with the germline gene, which may arise from a read error. The chain couples TRBV19 to TRBJ2-2, with 7 positions matching TRBD1. The CDR3 totals 15 residues. The germline gives CDR1 LNHDA, CDR2 SQIVND (reference sequence). The CDR3 DNA sequence: TGTGCCAGCAGTACAGGGGCCCGGTACACCGGGGAGCTGTTTTTT. Amino acids: CASSTGARYTGELFF.

This clone was seen just once. As DNA, the CDR3 is TGCGCCAGCAGCCCGGAGGGGGGGGGCTACGAGCAGTACTTC. This gives the protein CASSPEGGGYEQYF. V and J are TRBV5-1 and TRBJ2-7, with a weak D call TRBD2 (7 bases). This CDR3 region has 14 residues. Germline CDR1 and CDR2: SGHRS and YFSETQ. V gave up 4 bases and J gave up 3 bases, with 14 bases separating them.

This clone came up once. The chain joins TRBV10-3 to TRBJ2-5; D is perhaps TRBD2 (5 bases). V lost 0 bases and J lost 9, with 17 bases in between. Germline-derived CDR1 and CDR2 are ENHRY and SYGVKD. The CDR3 is made up of 15 amino acids. The DNA for the CDR3 is TGTGCCATCAGTGAGTCAGAAGGCAGTGCGGGTCCCCAGTACTTC. Translated, it gives CAISESEGSAGPQYF.

The V gene is TRBV7-6, the J gene TRBJ2-2, with unresolved D. The CDR3 consists of 11 residues. The V end lost 5 bases, the J end lost 8 bases, and 6 bases lay between the germline ends. CDR1 is SGHVS and CDR2 is FNYEAQ in the germline V gene. The chain's CDR3 is CASSPRGELFF. The CDR3 region has the DNA TGTGCCAGCAGCCCTAGAGGGGAGCTGTTTTTT. Filled out from reference TRBV7-6 and TRBJ2-2, the complete variable domain reads GAGVSQSPRYKVTKRGQDVALRCDPISGHVSLYWYRQALGQGPEFLTYFNYEAQQDKSGLPNDRFSAERPEGSISTLTIQRTEQRDSAMYRCASSPRGELFFGEGSRLTVL.